What follows are 23 T cell receptor beta chains derived from one specimen sequenced in a study of cytomegalovirus exposure and HLA in healthy donors. PCR was performed using 60 Vbeta and 13 Jbeta primers. Here immunoSEQ multiplex PCR was the method, and the copy in TCRdb shows in-frame clones only, minus some. The table records 100,000 to 150,000 clones, approximately 75% of them present only once. The sequenced sample consisted of PBMCs. All receptors come from a woman aged 40 to 50 in good health and CMV-seropositive.

The genes are TRBV4-3 and TRBJ2-5, with TRBD1 as a possible D gene (5 bases). The closer fit of TRBJ2-7 to the DNA end suggests the J call may be wrong. Germline V gene data show CDR1 as LGHNA and CDR2 as YSLEER. The CDR3 has 15 amino acids. The CDR3 is CASSQDQAGLGEQYF. CDR3 coding DNA: TGCGCCAGCAGCCAAGATCAGGCAGGGTTGGGCGAGCAGTACTTC.

The V and J genes are TRBV6-6 and TRBJ1-5, with D maybe TRBD1 (5 bases). Trimming shortened V by 7 bases and J by 5 bases, and 18 bases separated the two germline ends. Germline V gene data show CDR1 as MNHNY and CDR2 as SVGAGI (reference sequence). The CDR3 loop spans 15 amino acids. The DNA for the CDR3 is TGTGCCAGCACCGACCGGAGTCAGGGCTATCAGCCCCAGCATTTT. Its protein product is CASTDRSQGYQPQHF.

V is TRBV6-5 and J is TRBJ2-1, with 10 nucleotides matching TRBD1. The CDR3 length is 15 residues. The germline gives CDR1 MNHEY, CDR2 SVGAGI. Trimming at V came to 4 bases and at J to 8 bases, leaving 8 bases not matched to a gene. CDR3 sequence reads: CASSLVGTGAHEQFF. CDR3 nucleotides: TGTGCCAGCAGTTTGGTCGGGACAGGGGCCCATGAGCAGTTCTTC.

This chain joins TRBV21-1 and TRBJ1-2. TRBV21-1 is a pseudogene locus. The CDR3 is 18 residues long. The CDR3 region is CASSKRRCNSCSDYGYTF. DNA for the CDR3: TGTGCCAGCAGCAAACGTCGGTGCAATAGTTGTAGTGACTATGGCTACACCTTC.

The chain carries TRBV27 and TRBJ2-5; tentative D call: TRBD1 (6 bases). The CDR3 spans 19 residues. V was pared by 3 bases and J by 1 base, with 24 bases between. Germline values: CDR1 MNHEY, CDR2 SMNVEV (reference sequence). CDR3 protein: CASSFTGQGRSWGQETQYF. The CDR3 DNA reads as TGTGCCAGCAGTTTTACGGGCCAGGGGAGATCTTGGGGCCAAGAGACCCAGTACTTC.

This chain links TRBV28 with TRBJ2-1, with 12 bases aligning to TRBD2. CDR3 length: 18 residues. The germline V gene has CDR1 MDHEN and CDR2 SYDVKM. The V gene end was trimmed by 1 base and the J gene end by 4 bases; junction bases not matched to a gene: 8. CDR3 amino acids: CASSLLSALAGGYNEQFF. In nucleotides, the CDR3 is TGTGCCAGCAGTTTATTATCGGCACTAGCGGGAGGTTACAATGAGCAGTTCTTC.

This chain uses TRBV30 with TRBJ2-5, with TRBD2 identical over 7 bases. V lost 3 bases to trimming and J lost 6 bases; unmatched junction nucleotides: 7. The CDR3 sequence is 13 residues long. Germline lookup yields CDR1 GTSNPN and CDR2 SVGIG (reference sequence). DNA of the CDR3: TGTGCCTGGAGATCCAGCGGGGTGAAGACCCAGTACTTC. Translated, it gives CAWRSSGVKTQYF.

V is TRBV7-9 and J is TRBJ1-3; TRBD1 agrees at 7 bases. Trimming at V came to 1 base and at J to 4 bases, leaving 7 bases not matched to a gene. CDR3 length: 16 amino acids. Germline loops: CDR1 SEHNR, CDR2 FQNEAQ (reference sequence). In nucleotides, the CDR3 is TGTGCCAGCAGCTTAGATTCCGGGACAGACGGAAACACCATATATTTT. Its translation is CASSLDSGTDGNTIYF.

The chain links TRBV28 to TRBJ1-5, with TRBD1 identical over 9 bases. V shed 1 base and J 16 bases; nucleotides not matched to a gene: 5. The CDR3 extends over 12 amino acids. Germline V gene data show CDR1 as MDHEN and CDR2 as SYDVKM. The CDR3: CASSLSGQGPHF. For the CDR3, the DNA is TGTGCCAGCAGTTTATCAGGACAGGGGCCCCATTTT.

The CDR3 spells CASRGWTRRDTQYF. In DNA form, the CDR3 reads TGTGCCAGCAGGGGTTGGACTCGCCGGGATACGCAGTATTTT. The V and J genes are TRBV6-9 and TRBJ2-3, with D possibly matching TRBD2 (5 bases). This CDR3 comprises 14 residues. The germline V gene has CDR1 MNHGY and CDR2 SVAAGI. V lost 6 bases to trimming and J lost 6 bases, with 16 bases between them.

This clone was found once. J is TRBJ2-7 and V is TRBV15; 9 positions agree with TRBD2. Germline V gene sequence: CDR1 LNHNV, CDR2 YYDKDF (reference sequence). V dropped 0 bases and J dropped 7; count of bases not matched to a gene: 10. The CDR3 runs to 16 residues. CDR3 protein: CATSRDPGGRAKEQYF. The DNA of the CDR3 is TGTGCCACCAGCAGAGATCCGGGCGGGAGGGCCAAGGAGCAGTACTTC.

The chain couples TRBV6-5 to TRBJ2-1, with 8 bases aligning to TRBD1. Trimming at V came to 4 bases and at J to 5 bases, leaving 10 bases not matched to a gene. CDR1 and CDR2 (germline): MNHEY, SVGAGI. This CDR3 spans 16 amino acids. CDR3 nucleotide sequence: TGTGCCAGCAGTTTCTTCAGGGGGCCGCCTGACAATGAGCAGTTCTTC. Translating it yields CASSFFRGPPDNEQFF.

The chain links TRBV5-6 to TRBJ2-7, with 7 bases identical to TRBD2. V lost 0 bases and J lost 6; bases outside the gene matches: 9. The germline gives CDR1 SGHDT, CDR2 YYEEEE. This CDR3 is 15 amino acids long. The CDR3 DNA is TGTGCCAGCAGCTTGGCCCTAGCGGACCTCCGCGAGCAGTACTTC. Translation: CASSLALADLREQYF.

The genes are TRBV6-6 and TRBJ1-6; D is undetermined. V shed 7 bases and J shed 7 bases, with 14 bases lying between them. The germline CDR1 and CDR2 sequences are MNHNY and SVGAGI (reference sequence). This CDR3 is built from 14 residues. The CDR3 DNA reads TGTGCCAGCACCCACTCGTCCGGGAATTCACCCCTCCACTTT. It codes for CASTHSSGNSPLHF.

The rearrangement uses TRBV19 and TRBJ1-5; 11 nucleotides align to TRBD1. The germline V gene encodes CDR1 LNHDA and CDR2 SQIVND (reference sequence). V shed 9 bases, J shed 5 bases, and the junction held 6 bases outside the gene matches. The CDR3 runs to 14 residues. CDR3 in amino acids: CASSGTGGHQPQHF. CDR3 coding DNA: TGTGCCAGCTCCGGGACAGGGGGTCATCAGCCCCAGCATTTT.

The V and J genes are TRBV18 and TRBJ1-1; TRBD1 agrees at 11 bases. CDR3 length: 14 amino acids. CDR1 is KGHSH, CDR2 LQKENI, per germline. The junction had 4 bases not matched to a gene; V was cut back by 3 bases and J by 7 bases. Written as DNA, the CDR3 is TGTGCCAGCTCACCTATGGACAGGGGGCGTGAAGCTTTCTTT. Its translation: CASSPMDRGREAFF.

Note on this clone: An end of the junction differs from the germline gene, which may be a read error. The J gene is TRBJ2-3, the V gene TRBV28; TRBD1 matches at 9 bases. This CDR3 comprises 11 residues. Looked up from germline, CDR1 is MDHEN and CDR2 is SYDVKM. This chain's CDR3 is CASSSTSGTGF. In nucleotides, the CDR3 is TGTGCCAGCAGTTCCACCTCCGGGACAGGGTTT.

This clone appeared once. V usage is TRBV18 and J usage is TRBJ1-2, with no clear D. This CDR3 is 14 amino acids long. Trimming removed 2 bases at V and 4 bases at J, with 11 bases between. Germline-derived CDR1 and CDR2 are KGHSH and LQKENI. CDR3 sequence reads: CASSPGSRAYGYTF. The DNA for the CDR3 is TGTGCCAGCTCACCAGGGAGCCGGGCCTATGGCTACACCTTC. The full variable domain, completed using reference TRBV18 and TRBJ1-2, is NAGVMQNPRHLVRRRGQEARLRCSPMKGHSHVYWYRQLPEEGLKFMVYLQKENIIDESGMPKERFSAEFPKEGPSILRIQQVVRGDSAAYFCASSPGSRAYGYTFGSGTRLTVV.

This clone appeared once. V usage is TRBV7-9 and J usage is TRBJ2-7, with D perhaps TRBD1 (5 bases). Germline V CDR1 and CDR2: SEHNR, FQNEAQ (reference sequence). Between the trimmed V and J ends, which lost 1 base and 1 base, there was a span of 11 bases. This CDR3 is 15 amino acids long. CDR3 nucleotides: TGTGCCAGCAGCTTAGGGGGCAGGGCTTCCTACGAGCAGTACTTC. Encoded protein: CASSLGGRASYEQYF.

The chain links TRBV25-1 to TRBJ2-1, with TRBD2 identical over 12 bases. CDR1 and CDR2 from the germline V gene are MGHDK and SYGVNS. This CDR3 has 16 amino acids. After removal of 4 bases from V and 5 bases from J, the junction contained 6 bases not matched to a gene. The CDR3 DNA sequence: TGTGCCAGCAGTGCGACCGGGACTAGCGGGCACAATGAGCAGTTCTTC. Residues: CASSATGTSGHNEQFF.

The chain recombines TRBV15 with TRBJ2-3; weak D call: TRBD2 (5 bases). Trimming left V 2 bases short and J 3 bases short, with 15 bases between. Per the germline V gene, CDR1 is LNHNV and CDR2 is YYDKDF (reference sequence). CDR3 length: 16 amino acids. In DNA form, the CDR3 reads TGTGCCACCAGCAGACTTACTAGTTCGGTAACAGATACGCAGTATTTT. It yields the protein CATSRLTSSVTDTQYF.

J is TRBJ1-1 and V is TRBV18, with 7 bases matching TRBD1. CDR3 length equals 14 residues. The trim removed 6 bases at V and 1 base at J, leaving 5 bases unmatched. Germline V gene data show CDR1 as KGHSH and CDR2 as LQKENI. DNA for the CDR3: TGTGCCAGCTCCGGGCGGACAGGGAACACTGAAGCTTTCTTT. Its protein is CASSGRTGNTEAFF.

This clone was observed a few times. This sequence joins TRBV7-2 and TRBJ2-3, with 10 bases identical to TRBD2. The CDR3 extends over 16 amino acids. Trimming removed 2 bases from V and 5 bases from J; junction bases left unmatched: 7. The V gene's germline CDR1 is SGHTA and CDR2 FQGNSA. CDR3 sequence (DNA): TGTGCCAGCAGCTTACCTAGCGGGAGTCGGGGAGATACGCAGTATTTT. Translation gives CASSLPSGSRGDTQYF.